This T cell receptor beta chain is from a study of blood T cell repertoires in COVID-19. Study background: The origin of the acute and convalescent COVID-19 samples was the United States, Italy and Spain. The analysed material was cDNA or gDNA that came from T cells, B-cell-depleted T cells, or PBMCs.

Authors' data handling: Estimation of nucleated cell counts was performed using reference gene primer amplification. Libraries were prepared by immunoSEQ multiplex PCR; TCRdb keeps only in-frame clonotypes and omits some of them. V and J calls and clone size come straight from that table; D and trimming were deduced from the DNA. In the table there are around 160,000 clones, just under 90% of which are singletons. This CDR3 spans 15 amino acids. J was trimmed by 5 bases and V by 4 bases; bases with no gene match: 8. Germline V gives CDR1 MNHNS, CDR2 SASEGT. Patients at the Seattle site were enrolled during active infection and followed longitudinally.

J is TRBJ1-5 and V is TRBV6-1; 7 nucleotides align to TRBD1. Sequencing was carried out using peripheral blood. The origin of this receptor is a woman in her 70s with COVID-19, enrolled during active disease. The CDR3 sequence: CASSGATGNYQPQHF. In DNA, the CDR3 is TGTGCCAGCAGTGGAGCGACAGGGAACTATCAGCCCCAGCATTTT.